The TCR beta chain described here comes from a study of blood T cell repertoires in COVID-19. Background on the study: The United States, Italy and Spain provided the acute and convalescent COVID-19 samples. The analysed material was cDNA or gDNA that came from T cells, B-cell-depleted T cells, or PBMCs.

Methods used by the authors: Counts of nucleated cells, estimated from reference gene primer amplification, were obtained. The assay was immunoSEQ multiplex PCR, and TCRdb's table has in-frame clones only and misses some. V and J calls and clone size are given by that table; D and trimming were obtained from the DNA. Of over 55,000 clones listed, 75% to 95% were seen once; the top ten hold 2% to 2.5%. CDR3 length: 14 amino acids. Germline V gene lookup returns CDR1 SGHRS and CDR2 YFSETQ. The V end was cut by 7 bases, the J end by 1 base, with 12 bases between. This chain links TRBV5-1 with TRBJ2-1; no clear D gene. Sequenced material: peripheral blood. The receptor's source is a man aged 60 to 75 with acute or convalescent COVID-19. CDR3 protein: CASCIHGSYNEQFF. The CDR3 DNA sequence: TGCGCCAGCTGCATCCACGGGTCCTACAATGAGCAGTTCTTC. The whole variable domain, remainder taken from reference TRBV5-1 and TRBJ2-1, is KAGVTQTPRYLIKTRGQQVTLSCSPISGHRSVSWYQQTPGQGLQFLFEYFSETQRNKGNFPGRFSGRQFSNSRSEMNVSTLELGDSALYLCASCIHGSYNEQFFGPGTRLTVL.